This TCR beta chain came from a study of cytomegalovirus exposure and HLA in healthy donors. The ends lost 3 bases at V and 2 bases at J; junction bases unmatched: 6. CDR1 and CDR2 from the germline V gene are LNHDA and SQIVND (reference sequence). The CDR3 has 15 amino acids. PCR employed 60 Vbeta and 13 Jbeta primers. In the authors' methods: The count from a later analysis was some 76 million unique TCR beta chains, roughly 11 million of them shared. Assay used: immunoSEQ multiplex PCR; TCRdb lists only in-frame clones, some missing. V and J calls and clone size are as listed in that table; D and trimming were resolved from the DNA. The sample includes 100,000 to 150,000 clones, roughly 78% of them seen just once. General study points: Among the most significant clusters, several appeared linked to common viral pathogens in a later analysis. Cytomegalovirus-associated TCR beta chains were listed, numbering around 150.

In the case of this clone: As yet, its antigen is unknown.

The J gene is TRBJ2-7, the V gene TRBV19; 8 positions match TRBD1. The origin of this receptor is a young man in good health and CMV-seronegative. Sequencing used PBMCs. The CDR3 loop reads CASSIGQGRTYEQYF. DNA of the CDR3: TGTGCCAGTAGTATCGGACAGGGAAGGACCTACGAGCAGTACTTC.